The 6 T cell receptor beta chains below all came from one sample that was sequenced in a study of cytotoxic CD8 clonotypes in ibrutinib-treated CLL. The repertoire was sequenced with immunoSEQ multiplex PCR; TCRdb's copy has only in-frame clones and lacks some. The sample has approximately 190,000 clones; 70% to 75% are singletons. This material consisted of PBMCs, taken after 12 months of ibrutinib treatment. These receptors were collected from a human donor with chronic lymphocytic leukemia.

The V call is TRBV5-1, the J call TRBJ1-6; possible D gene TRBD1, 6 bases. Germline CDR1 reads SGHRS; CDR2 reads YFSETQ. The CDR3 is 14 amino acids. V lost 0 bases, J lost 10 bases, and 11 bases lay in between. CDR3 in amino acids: CASSLVQGPSPLHF. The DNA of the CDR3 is TGCGCCAGCAGCTTGGTACAGGGACCCTCACCCCTCCACTTT.

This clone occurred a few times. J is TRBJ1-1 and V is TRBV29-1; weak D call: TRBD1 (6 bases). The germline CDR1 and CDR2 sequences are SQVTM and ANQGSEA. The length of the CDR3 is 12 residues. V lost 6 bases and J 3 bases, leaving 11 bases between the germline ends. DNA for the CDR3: TGCAGCGTCGGAAGGGGGGACACTGAAGCTTTCTTT. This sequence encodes CSVGRGDTEAFF.

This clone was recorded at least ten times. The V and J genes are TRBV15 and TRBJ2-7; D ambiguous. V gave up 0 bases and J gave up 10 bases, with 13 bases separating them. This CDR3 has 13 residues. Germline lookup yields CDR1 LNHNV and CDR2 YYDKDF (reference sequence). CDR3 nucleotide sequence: TGTGCCACCAGCAGAGAAGGCGGTGCCCGTCAGTACTTC. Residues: CATSREGGARQYF.

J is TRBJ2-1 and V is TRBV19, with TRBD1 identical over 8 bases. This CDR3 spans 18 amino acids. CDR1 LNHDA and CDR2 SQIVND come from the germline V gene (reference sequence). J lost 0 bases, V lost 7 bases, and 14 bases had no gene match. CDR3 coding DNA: TGTGCCAGTACCTCCCGGGACAGGACCCTTAGCTCCTACAATGAGCAGTTCTTC. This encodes CASTSRDRTLSSYNEQFF.

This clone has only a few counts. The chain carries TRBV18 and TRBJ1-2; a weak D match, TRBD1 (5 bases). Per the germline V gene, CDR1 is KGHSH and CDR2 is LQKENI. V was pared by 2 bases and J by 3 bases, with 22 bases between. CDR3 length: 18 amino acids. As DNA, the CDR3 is TGTGCCAGCTCACCAGAGGCAGGGAGCGAGGGGAGCCACTATGGCTACACCTTC. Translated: CASSPEAGSEGSHYGYTF. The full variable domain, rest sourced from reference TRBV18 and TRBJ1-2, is NAGVMQNPRHLVRRRGQEARLRCSPMKGHSHVYWYRQLPEEGLKFMVYLQKENIIDESGMPKERFSAEFPKEGPSILRIQQVVRGDSAAYFCASSPEAGSEGSHYGYTFGSGTRLTVV.

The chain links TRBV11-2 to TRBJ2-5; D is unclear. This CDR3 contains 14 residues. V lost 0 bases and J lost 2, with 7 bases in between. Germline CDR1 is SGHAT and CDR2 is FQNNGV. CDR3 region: CASSLDPGQETQYF. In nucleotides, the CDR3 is TGTGCCAGCAGCTTAGATCCTGGGCAAGAGACCCAGTACTTC.